The clone carrying this T cell receptor beta chain was seen repeatedly, ten times or more. What it binds is not known. Individual cDNA molecules received unique molecular identifiers during library preparation. MiXCR, run by TCRdb on the 5' RACE reads, gives a single entry per CDR3 protein. The data show fewer than 85,000 distinct CDR3 sequences, roughly 15% seen once. V was clipped by 1 base and J by 5 bases; unmatched bases: 11. The CDR3 covers 16 residues. CDR1 is SGHAT and CDR2 is FQNNGV in the germline V gene. This entry comes from a study of early T cells in non-severe SARS-CoV-2 infection. Study-wide background: Sequenced material consisted of bulk RNA (from unsorted whole blood), and chains were unpaired. Study-wide results and limits: VDJdb-based annotation leaned toward anti-spike CD8 responses and missed private and CD4 specificities.

Sequenced material: whole blood. This chain uses TRBV11-2 with TRBJ2-7, with TRBD1 matching over 7 bases. This receptor was obtained from an adult who was a healthcare worker with PCR-confirmed SARS-CoV-2 infection or an uninfected control (not recorded which). The CDR3 loop reads CASSLGQGTADNEQYF. The DNA for the CDR3 is TGTGCCAGCAGCTTAGGGCAGGGGACAGCGGACAACGAGCAGTACTTC.